These 28 T cell receptor beta chains came from one sample sequenced in a study of cytomegalovirus exposure and HLA in healthy donors. Primers for the PCR totalled 60 Vbeta and 13 Jbeta. Method: immunoSEQ multiplex PCR; TCRdb's copy keeps in-frame clones and lacks some. The table shows around 130,000 clones, with 8% to 9.5% occurring only once. Sequencing input: PBMCs. These TCRs come from a man aged 35 to 55 in good health and CMV-seronegative.

J is TRBJ2-1 and V is TRBV6-5; 8 bases match TRBD2. The CDR3 loop spans 13 amino acids. Looked up from germline, CDR1 is MNHEY and CDR2 is SVGAGI. V lost 6 bases, J lost 8 bases, and 6 bases stayed unmatched. This CDR3 is CASSAGGADEQFF. CDR3 in DNA: TGTGCCAGCAGCGCCGGGGGGGCCGATGAGCAGTTCTTC.

This chain links TRBV4-2 with TRBJ2-4; TRBD1 agrees at 8 bases. The junction had 9 bases not matched to a gene; V was cut back by 4 bases and J by 7 bases. The CDR3 is 15 amino acids. From germline, CDR1 is LGHNA and CDR2 YNFKEQ. In DNA form, the CDR3 reads TGTGCCAGCAGCCCCGGACAGGGAGAGGGGAACATTCAGTACTTC. This encodes CASSPGQGEGNIQYF.

This clone was seen a few times. The chain links TRBV5-6 to TRBJ1-5; perhaps TRBD1 as D (6 bases). The V end lost 0 bases, the J end lost 1 base, and 11 bases lay between the germline ends. The CDR3 sequence is 16 residues long. CDR1 is SGHDT, CDR2 YYEEEE, per germline. This CDR3 reads CASSLGNRASNQPQHF. CDR3 DNA: TGTGCCAGCAGCTTGGGTAACAGGGCCAGCAATCAGCCCCAGCATTTT.

The chain carries TRBV2 and TRBJ2-7, with a tentative D call TRBD2 (6 bases). This CDR3 has 14 residues. CDR1 and CDR2 (germline): SNHLY, FYNNEI. Trimming cost V 6 bases and J 5 bases, with 17 bases left between them. The CDR3 region is CASSGSTSRNEQYF. Here the CDR3 DNA reads TGTGCCAGCAGCGGATCGACTAGTAGGAACGAGCAGTACTTC.

This clone came up a few times. Here the CDR3 reads CASSLASGEAFF. DNA for the CDR3: TGTGCCAGCAGCTTAGCCTCAGGTGAAGCTTTCTTT. The chain couples TRBV5-5 to TRBJ1-1; no firm D call. Trimming stripped 2 bases from V and 7 bases from J, with 9 bases between. The germline gives CDR1 SGHKS, CDR2 YYEKEE (reference sequence). The CDR3 totals 12 residues. Complete variable domain (other parts from reference TRBV5-5 and TRBJ1-1): DAGVTQSPTHLIKTRGQQVTLRCSPISGHKSVSWYQQVLGQGPQFIFQYYEKEERGRGNFPDRFSARQFPNYSSELNVNALLLGDSALYLCASSLASGEAFFGQGTRLTVV.

The chain has TRBV14 and TRBJ1-2; TRBD1 matches 7 bases. The CDR3 is 14 amino acids. J was trimmed by 4 bases and V by 6 bases; bases with no gene match: 8. The germline CDR1 and CDR2 sequences are SGHDN and FVKESK. Written as DNA, the CDR3 is TGTGCCAGCAGTCGCACAGGGGCGGGCTATGGCTACACCTTC. Amino acid sequence: CASSRTGAGYGYTF.

The V gene is TRBV4-1, the J gene TRBJ2-1, with D possibly being TRBD2 (7 bases). This CDR3 spans 15 amino acids. V gave up 4 bases and J gave up 1 base, with 11 bases separating them. From germline, CDR1 is MGHRA and CDR2 YSYEKL. For the CDR3, the DNA is TGCGCCAGCAGCCGTGCGGGGGCTTCCTACAATGAGCAGTTCTTC. It is translated as CASSRAGASYNEQFF.

The chain couples TRBV7-2 to TRBJ2-7, with TRBD2 matching 8 bases. This CDR3 contains 14 residues. Looked up from germline, CDR1 is SGHTA and CDR2 is FQGNSA. J gave up 2 bases and V 2 bases, and 2 bases lay outside the gene matches. This CDR3 is CASSLRTSPYEQYF. As DNA, the CDR3 is TGTGCCAGCAGCTTAAGGACTAGCCCCTACGAGCAGTACTTC.

This clone appeared a few times. The chain links TRBV12-5 to TRBJ2-3, with 7 bases matching TRBD1. The CDR3 spans 16 residues. Losses at the gene ends were 7 bases for V and 2 bases for J; bases not matched to a gene: 12. From germline, CDR1 is LGHNT and CDR2 FRNRAP. The CDR3 DNA reads TGTGCTAGTGTTTCGAACCGACAGGGATCCACAGATACGCAGTATTTT. Translating gives CASVSNRQGSTDTQYF.

This clone occurred a few times. V and J are TRBV4-1 and TRBJ1-2; D uncertain. V lost 0 bases to trimming and J lost 4 bases, with 12 bases between them. Germline V gene data show CDR1 as MGHRA and CDR2 as YSYEKL. CDR3 length: 15 amino acids. The CDR3 DNA is TGCGCCAGCAGCCAAGACGATCGACAACCCTATGGCTACACCTTC. This encodes CASSQDDRQPYGYTF.

The chain recombines TRBV19 with TRBJ2-7; tentative D call: TRBD1 (5 bases). The CDR3 loop spans 12 amino acids. Germline V gives CDR1 LNHDA, CDR2 SQIVND (reference sequence). Deletions cut 7 bases from V and 3 bases from J, with 10 bases between. The CDR3 nucleotides read TGTGCCAGTAATCGACAGTTCTACGAGCAGTACTTC. Its translation is CASNRQFYEQYF. Full variable domain (rest looked up from reference TRBV19 and TRBJ2-7): DGGITQSPKYLFRKEGQNVTLSCEQNLNHDAMYWYRQDPGQGLRLIYYSQIVNDFQKGDIAEGYSVSREKKESFPLTVTSAQKNPTAFYLCASNRQFYEQYFGPGTRLTVT.

The genes are TRBV7-9 and TRBJ2-7, with D tentatively TRBD2 (5 bases). The CDR3 extends over 12 amino acids. Per germline, CDR1 SEHNR and CDR2 FQNEAQ (reference sequence). V gave up 4 bases and J gave up 6 bases, with 10 bases separating them. CDR3 region: CASSYARGEQYF. The CDR3 bases are TGTGCCAGCAGCTACGCCCGGGGCGAGCAGTACTTC.

This clone was detected only a few times. The J gene is TRBJ2-4, the V gene TRBV7-9; D is possibly TRBD1 (5 bases). CDR3 length: 13 amino acids. V was shortened by 5 bases and J by 0 bases, with 5 bases between the two germline ends. CDR1 and CDR2 from the germline V gene are SEHNR and FQNEAQ (reference sequence). In DNA form, the CDR3 reads TGTGCCAGCAGCGGGGCAGCCAAAAACATTCAGTACTTC. This encodes CASSGAAKNIQYF.

A few counts support this clone. The chain is built from TRBV19 and TRBJ2-1; TRBD1 is a possible D gene (6 bases). The CDR3 has 13 amino acids. V was clipped by 7 bases and J by 4 bases, with 11 bases between them. Per the germline V gene, CDR1 is LNHDA and CDR2 is SQIVND (reference sequence). The CDR3 spells CASNPDSYNEQFF. The CDR3, as DNA: TGTGCCAGTAATCCGGACAGTTACAATGAGCAGTTCTTC. Supplemented by reference TRBV19 and TRBJ2-1, the full variable domain reads DGGITQSPKYLFRKEGQNVTLSCEQNLNHDAMYWYRQDPGQGLRLIYYSQIVNDFQKGDIAEGYSVSREKKESFPLTVTSAQKNPTAFYLCASNPDSYNEQFFGPGTRLTVL.

This clone was seen a handful of times. CDR3 coding DNA: TGTGCCAGCAGCTCTACTGAGGAGACTGAAGCTTTCTTT. It codes for CASSSTEETEAFF. The V and J genes are TRBV11-3 and TRBJ1-1; D remains ambiguous. Germline CDR1 SGHNT, CDR2 YENEEA. V lost 4 bases and J 5 bases, leaving 11 bases between the germline ends. The CDR3 runs to 13 residues. Drawing the rest from reference TRBV11-3 and TRBJ1-1, the complete variable domain is EAGVVQSPRYKIIEKKQPVAFWCNPISGHNTLYWYLQNLGQGPELLIRYENEEAVDDSQLPKDRFSAERLKGVDSTLKIQPAELGDSAVYLCASSSTEETEAFFGQGTRLTVV.

The rearrangement uses TRBV19 and TRBJ2-7, with 8 bases identical to TRBD2. Losses at the gene ends were 7 bases for V and 4 bases for J; bases not matched to a gene: 21. CDR3 length: 18 amino acids. Germline V CDR1 and CDR2: LNHDA, SQIVND (reference sequence). The CDR3 sequence: CASTGPPKQLQRGYEQYF. In DNA form, the CDR3 reads TGTGCCAGTACCGGGCCCCCCAAACAGCTCCAGCGGGGGTACGAGCAGTACTTC.

There are a few counts of this clone. This chain joins TRBV6-1 and TRBJ2-7, with a possible D match to TRBD1 (5 bases). CDR3 length: 13 residues. The germline gives CDR1 MNHNS, CDR2 SASEGT. V dropped 3 bases and J dropped 5 bases, with 11 bases sitting between them. DNA of the CDR3: TGTGCCAGCAGTGACAGGGATCGTGACGAGCAGTACTTC. It specifies CASSDRDRDEQYF.

This clone was detected only a few times. The chain couples TRBV2 to TRBJ1-6, with 8 bases aligning to TRBD1. V lost 1 base, J lost 8 bases, and 7 bases stayed unmatched. This CDR3 has 16 residues. Per germline, CDR1 SNHLY and CDR2 FYNNEI. CDR3 amino acids: CASSEGTDRADSPLHF. CDR3 in DNA: TGTGCCAGCAGTGAAGGAACGGACAGGGCTGATTCACCCCTCCACTTT.

This clone was recorded once. The CDR3 protein is CASSQDFGGRETQYF. The CDR3 DNA reads TGTGCCAGCAGCCAAGATTTCGGGGGACGGGAGACCCAGTACTTC. The chain uses TRBV14 and TRBJ2-5; TRBD2 might be the D (6 bases). CDR1 and CDR2 (germline): SGHDN, FVKESK. With 0 bases removed from V and 5 bases from J, the gap between germline ends came to 13 bases. The CDR3 loop spans 15 amino acids.

This rearrangement joins TRBV19 to TRBJ1-1; a possible D gene is TRBD1 (5 bases). Germline V gene data show CDR1 as LNHDA and CDR2 as SQIVND (reference sequence). This CDR3 comprises 15 residues. Trimming took 2 bases from V and 1 from J, leaving 11 bases between them. This CDR3 reads CASSISGGQNTEAFF. The CDR3 DNA sequence: TGTGCCAGTAGTATATCGGGCGGACAGAACACTGAAGCTTTCTTT. Based on the CDR3 plus reference TRBV19 and TRBJ1-1, the full variable domain is DGGITQSPKYLFRKEGQNVTLSCEQNLNHDAMYWYRQDPGQGLRLIYYSQIVNDFQKGDIAEGYSVSREKKESFPLTVTSAQKNPTAFYLCASSISGGQNTEAFFGQGTRLTVV.

The chain couples TRBV15 to TRBJ1-5; 7 positions agree with TRBD1. Germline V lookup: CDR1 LNHNV, CDR2 YYDKDF (reference sequence). The CDR3 runs 14 residues. Trimming cost V 5 bases and J 6 bases; bases outside gene matches: 7. In nucleotides, the CDR3 is TGTGCCACCAGCGGGCGACAGGGAGGTCAGCCCCAGCATTTT. It codes for CATSGRQGGQPQHF.

This clone has just a few counts. This chain uses TRBV19 with TRBJ1-1; possibly TRBD1 for D (6 bases). Trimming removed 3 bases at V and 1 base at J, with 12 bases between. Germline CDR1 is LNHDA and CDR2 is SQIVND (reference sequence). CDR3 size: 15 residues. This CDR3 is CASSMGARGNTEAFF. The CDR3 DNA sequence: TGTGCCAGTAGTATGGGGGCCAGGGGGAACACTGAAGCTTTCTTT.

The rearrangement joins TRBV13 to TRBJ2-4; 9 positions agree with TRBD2. Germline CDR1 and CDR2: PRHDT and FYEKMQ (reference sequence). The CDR3 sequence is 14 residues long. The V and J ends lost 5 bases and 5 bases, in that order; junction bases with no gene match: 4. The chain's CDR3 is CASSPRTSENIQYF. In DNA, the CDR3 is TGTGCCAGCAGCCCCCGGACTAGCGAAAACATTCAGTACTTC.

V and J are TRBV25-1 and TRBJ1-2; maybe TRBD1 (5 bases). The CDR3 totals 13 residues. Germline loops: CDR1 MGHDK, CDR2 SYGVNS. V lost 10 bases and J 4 bases, leaving 16 bases between the germline ends. The CDR3 DNA reads as TGTGCCACCTCCGGGGGGAGCTTCTATGGCTACACCTTC. Amino acids: CATSGGSFYGYTF.

The chain links TRBV5-6 to TRBJ2-7, with unresolved D. Per germline, CDR1 SGHDT and CDR2 YYEEEE. V shed 4 bases and J shed 0 bases, with 14 bases lying between them. This CDR3 is 15 amino acids long. This CDR3 reads CASSPRLRSSYEQYF. For the CDR3, the DNA is TGTGCCAGCAGCCCGAGGCTCCGGAGCTCCTACGAGCAGTACTTC.

This clone was recorded a few times. This chain joins TRBV4-1 and TRBJ1-1; D perhaps matches TRBD1 (6 bases). Germline-derived CDR1 and CDR2 are MGHRA and YSYEKL. V dropped 4 bases and J dropped 4 bases, with 13 bases sitting between them. The CDR3 spans 14 residues. CDR3 bases: TGCGCCAGCAGCCTTGAAGGGGGTATCACTGAAGCTTTCTTT. It encodes CASSLEGGITEAFF.

The gene calls are TRBV5-8 and TRBJ1-5, with D perhaps TRBD1 (6 bases). Deletions cut 4 bases from V and 2 bases from J, with 7 bases between. The CDR3 runs 13 residues. Germline assignment: CDR1 SGHTS and CDR2 YDEGEE. The DNA of the CDR3 is TGTGCCAGCAGCAACAGGGGCAATCAGCCCCAGCATTTT. Residues: CASSNRGNQPQHF.

This clone was found many times. The V call is TRBV4-3, the J call TRBJ2-7; perhaps TRBD2 as D (5 bases). The V and J ends lost 2 bases and 3 bases respectively, with 14 bases between them. The CDR3 sequence is 15 residues long. Germline loops: CDR1 LGHNA, CDR2 YSLEER. The CDR3 DNA reads TGCGCCAGCAGCCAACAAAGGACGGGAAACTACGAGCAGTACTTC. It codes for CASSQQRTGNYEQYF.